This record covers a single TCR beta chain. RNA totalling roughly 0.5 to 1 ug underwent reverse transcription with random hexamers. The authors amplified TCR beta CDR3 across 54 Vbeta and 13 Jbeta using immunoSEQ multiplex PCR. Via MiXCR, TCRdb re-called the immunoSEQ multiplex PCR reads, giving one row per CDR3 protein. Here the sample spans around 200,000 distinct CDR3 sequences, roughly 95% being singletons. V dropped 5 bases and J dropped 3 bases, with 13 bases sitting between them. The CDR3 is made up of 14 amino acids. Per the germline V gene, CDR1 is SEHNR and CDR2 is FQNEAQ (reference sequence). FACS was used to enrich TEMRA cells, whereas the CD8+ and CD4+ T cells were obtained by negative isolation. The data derive from a study of CD8 T cells in Susac syndrome.

Sequencing used CD4+ T cells from PBMCs. The chain uses TRBV7-9 and TRBJ2-5; D perhaps matches TRBD1 (5 bases). The receptor was isolated from a human donor in good health. CDR3 coding DNA: TGTGCCAGCAGCCATTGGGGCTTTGAAGAGACCCAGTACTTC. It encodes CASSHWGFEETQYF.